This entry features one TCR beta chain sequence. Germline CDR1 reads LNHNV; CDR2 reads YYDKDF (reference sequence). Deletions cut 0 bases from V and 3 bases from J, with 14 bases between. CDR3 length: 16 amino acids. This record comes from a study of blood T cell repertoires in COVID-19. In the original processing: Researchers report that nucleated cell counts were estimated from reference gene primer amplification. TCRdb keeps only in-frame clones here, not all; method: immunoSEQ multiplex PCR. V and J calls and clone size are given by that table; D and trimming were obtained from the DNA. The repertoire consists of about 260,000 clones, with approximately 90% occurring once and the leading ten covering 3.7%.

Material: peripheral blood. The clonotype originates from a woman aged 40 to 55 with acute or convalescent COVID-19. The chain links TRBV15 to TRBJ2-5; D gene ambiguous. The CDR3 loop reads CATSRDVVTRKETQYF. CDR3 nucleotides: TGTGCCACCAGCAGAGATGTAGTAACCAGGAAAGAGACCCAGTACTTC. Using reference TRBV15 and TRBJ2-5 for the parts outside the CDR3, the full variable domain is DAMVIQNPRYQVTQFGKPVTLSCSQTLNHNVMYWYQQKSSQAPKLLFHYYDKDFNNEADTPDNFQSRRPNTSFCFLDIRSPGLGDTAMYLCATSRDVVTRKETQYFGPGTRLLVL.